Listed below are T cell receptor beta chains from one sample, sequenced in a study of T cell responses to AZD1222 COVID-19 vaccine. The data were produced by immunoSEQ multiplex PCR, yet TCRdb's version contains in-frame clones alone and is incomplete. Of 87,000 or so clones in the sample, about 90% were seen once. The sample consisted of peripheral blood, taken on day 0 of AZD1222 vaccination. These receptors all stem from an adult in good health. Each CDR3 is given with its conserved first and last residue. The D gene is left open where the match is weak. Some rows mark clone size as missing; the rest say once, few, many or name a class of expanded clone.

v_gene: TRBV29-1; abundance: -; j_gene: TRBJ1-2; d_gene: -; CDR3aa: CSVEWGSLGYTF; CDR3nt: TGCAGCGTTGAGTGGGGGTCCCTCGGCTACACCTTC
v_gene: TRBV18; abundance: -; j_gene: TRBJ2-6; d_gene: -; CDR3aa: CASSPRVRSGANVLTF; CDR3nt: TGTGCCAGCTCACCACGGGTGCGCTCTGGGGCCAACGTCCTGACTTTC
v_gene: TRBV10-2; abundance: -; j_gene: TRBJ1-1; d_gene: TRBD1; CDR3aa: CATSGQLNTEAFF; CDR3nt: TGCGCCACCTCGGGACAGCTGAACACTGAAGCTTTCTTT
v_gene: TRBV6-5; abundance: -; j_gene: TRBJ1-1; d_gene: -; CDR3aa: CASQVLAGSAEAFF; CDR3nt: TGTGCCAGCCAGGTCCTGGCGGGGTCGGCTGAAGCTTTCTTT
v_gene: TRBV2; abundance: -; j_gene: TRBJ1-1; d_gene: -; CDR3aa: CAREQGAEAFF; CDR3nt: TGTGCCAGGGAACAGGGTGCTGAAGCTTTCTTT
v_gene: TRBV21-1; abundance: -; j_gene: TRBJ2-4; d_gene: -; CDR3aa: CASSGDTPLDIQYF; CDR3nt: TGTGCCAGCAGCGGGGACACGCCGTTGGACATTCAGTACTTC
v_gene: TRBV14; abundance: -; j_gene: TRBJ2-4; d_gene: -; CDR3aa: CASSQDLGVTQYF; CDR3nt: TGTGCCAGCAGCCAAGATCTAGGAGTTACTCAGTACTTC
v_gene: TRBV25-1; abundance: -; j_gene: TRBJ2-7; d_gene: -; CDR3aa: CASSGTLLVGGEQYF; CDR3nt: TGTGCCAGCAGTGGGACCTTGCTCGTCGGAGGGGAGCAGTACTTC
v_gene: TRBV19; abundance: -; j_gene: TRBJ1-5; d_gene: -; CDR3aa: CASSIGGHPNQPQHF; CDR3nt: TGTGCCAGTAGTATAGGGGGACACCCAAATCAGCCCCAGCATTTT
v_gene: TRBV7-9; abundance: -; j_gene: TRBJ2-6; d_gene: -; CDR3aa: CASPPPVTGANVLTF; CDR3nt: TGTGCCAGCCCCCCCCCGGTGACTGGGGCCAACGTCCTGACTTTC
v_gene: TRBV9; abundance: -; j_gene: TRBJ1-1; d_gene: -; CDR3aa: CASSAGAGPEAFF; CDR3nt: TGTGCCAGCAGCGCCGGGGCCGGCCCTGAAGCTTTCTTT
v_gene: TRBV7-9; abundance: -; j_gene: TRBJ2-7; d_gene: -; CDR3aa: CASSPRHGPYEQYF; CDR3nt: TGTGCCAGCAGCCCGAGACACGGCCCCTACGAGCAGTACTTC
v_gene: TRBV5-6; abundance: -; j_gene: TRBJ2-2; d_gene: -; CDR3aa: CASSPTGELFF; CDR3nt: TGTGCCAGCAGCCCGACCGGGGAGCTGTTTTTT
v_gene: TRBV3-1/TRBV3-2; abundance: -; j_gene: TRBJ1-2; d_gene: -; CDR3aa: CASSQGRPLGYGYTF; CDR3nt: TGTGCCAGCAGCCAAGGTCGGCCCCTGGGCTATGGCTACACCTTC
v_gene: TRBV25-1; abundance: -; j_gene: TRBJ2-7; d_gene: TRBD1; CDR3aa: CASKKGGTGVPEQYF; CDR3nt: TGTGCCAGCAAAAAGGGAGGGACAGGGGTACCCGAGCAGTACTTC
v_gene: TRBV3-1/TRBV3-2; abundance: -; j_gene: TRBJ1-3; d_gene: -; CDR3aa: CASSQEGAFGNTIYF; CDR3nt: TGTGCCAGCAGCCAAGAAGGGGCTTTCGGAAACACCATATATTTT
v_gene: TRBV19; abundance: -; j_gene: TRBJ1-2; d_gene: -; CDR3aa: CASTGGREGYTF; CDR3nt: TGTGCCAGTACCGGGGGGAGAGAAGGCTACACCTTC
v_gene: TRBV5-6; abundance: -; j_gene: TRBJ1-5; d_gene: TRBD1; CDR3aa: CASSLAGGTGRKVQPQHF; CDR3nt: TGTGCCAGCAGCTTGGCAGGGGGGACAGGGAGGAAGGTTCAGCCCCAGCATTTT
v_gene: TRBV4-3; abundance: medium-sized; j_gene: TRBJ1-4; d_gene: -; CDR3aa: CASSQVGGAGRGILFF; CDR3nt: TGCGCCAGCAGCCAAGTGGGAGGGGCCGGCAGAGGTATACTGTTTTTT
v_gene: TRBV6-5; abundance: -; j_gene: TRBJ1-1; d_gene: -; CDR3aa: CASSNGQFKETEAFF; CDR3nt: TGTGCCAGCTCTAACGGACAGTTTAAGGAAACTGAAGCTTTCTTT
v_gene: TRBV9; abundance: -; j_gene: TRBJ1-6; d_gene: -; CDR3aa: CASSVPWGNSPLHF; CDR3nt: TGTGCCAGCAGCGTACCGTGGGGTAATTCACCCCTCCACTTT
v_gene: TRBV7-3; abundance: -; j_gene: TRBJ1-3; d_gene: -; CDR3aa: CASSLMGQSSGNTIYF; CDR3nt: TGTGCCAGCAGTTTGATGGGTCAAAGCTCTGGAAACACCATATATTTT
v_gene: TRBV5-1; abundance: -; j_gene: TRBJ2-2; d_gene: -; CDR3aa: CASSLGVENTGELFF; CDR3nt: TGCGCCAGCAGTTTGGGGGTGGAGAACACCGGGGAGCTGTTTTTT
v_gene: TRBV12-3/TRBV12-4; abundance: -; j_gene: TRBJ1-1; d_gene: -; CDR3aa: CASSFVTGTFF; CDR3nt: TGTGCCAGCAGTTTTGTCACAGGCACTTTCTTT
v_gene: TRBV9; abundance: -; j_gene: TRBJ1-2; d_gene: -; CDR3aa: CASSPRDSEYGYTF; CDR3nt: TGTGCCAGCAGCCCCCGGGACTCTGAGTACGGCTACACCTTC
v_gene: TRBV12-2; abundance: -; j_gene: TRBJ1-1; d_gene: -; CDR3aa: CASRLSWGQEIGNEAFF; CDR3nt: TGTGCAAGTCGCCTATCGTGGGGGCAGGAGATAGGAAATGAAGCTTTCTTT
v_gene: TRBV30; abundance: -; j_gene: TRBJ1-5; d_gene: -; CDR3aa: CAWSSGGNQPQHF; CDR3nt: TGTGCCTGGAGTTCTGGCGGCAATCAGCCCCAGCATTTT
v_gene: TRBV19; abundance: -; j_gene: TRBJ1-1; d_gene: -; CDR3aa: CASSMGRWDRPGTEAFF; CDR3nt: TGTGCCAGTAGTATGGGGAGGTGGGACCGGCCGGGGACTGAAGCTTTCTTT
v_gene: TRBV7-9; abundance: -; j_gene: TRBJ2-5; d_gene: -; CDR3aa: CASSLVGGQETQYF; CDR3nt: TGTGCCAGCAGCTTAGTGGGAGGACAAGAGACCCAGTACTTC
v_gene: TRBV13; abundance: -; j_gene: TRBJ2-2; d_gene: -; CDR3aa: CASSPLGGGPHTGELFF; CDR3nt: TGTGCCAGCAGCCCTCTTGGGGGGGGGCCTCACACCGGGGAGCTGTTTTTT
v_gene: TRBV19; abundance: -; j_gene: TRBJ1-5; d_gene: TRBD1; CDR3aa: CASSVPGDRHQPQHF; CDR3nt: TGTGCCAGTAGTGTCCCGGGGGACAGACATCAGCCCCAGCATTTT
v_gene: TRBV6-4; abundance: -; j_gene: TRBJ2-1; d_gene: -; CDR3aa: CASSEVSGLRQFF; CDR3nt: TGTGCCAGCAGTGAGGTTTCAGGCCTGCGCCAGTTCTTC
v_gene: TRBV11-2; abundance: -; j_gene: TRBJ1-2; d_gene: -; CDR3aa: CASSLGPGTNYGYTF; CDR3nt: TGTGCCAGCAGCTTAGGGCCGGGGACTAACTATGGCTACACCTTC
v_gene: TRBV29-1; abundance: -; j_gene: TRBJ1-1; d_gene: -; CDR3aa: CSVEGLRNTEAFF; CDR3nt: TGCAGCGTTGAAGGACTTAGGAACACTGAAGCTTTCTTT
v_gene: TRBV9; abundance: -; j_gene: TRBJ1-6; d_gene: -; CDR3aa: CASSVGLARFNSPLHF; CDR3nt: TGTGCCAGCAGCGTAGGACTCGCGCGCTTTAATTCACCCCTCCACTTT
v_gene: TRBV4-2; abundance: -; j_gene: TRBJ1-3; d_gene: -; CDR3aa: CASSQDHKGTGNTIYF; CDR3nt: TGTGCCAGCAGCCAAGACCACAAGGGAACTGGAAACACCATATATTTT
v_gene: TRBV5-1; abundance: -; j_gene: TRBJ2-5; d_gene: -; CDR3aa: CASSTQGNQETQYF; CDR3nt: TGCGCCAGCAGCACTCAGGGTAACCAAGAGACCCAGTACTTC
v_gene: TRBV5-1; abundance: -; j_gene: TRBJ2-7; d_gene: TRBD1; CDR3aa: CASSLVSGTGGYEQYF; CDR3nt: TGCGCCAGCAGCTTGGTTTCCGGGACAGGGGGTTACGAGCAGTACTTC
v_gene: TRBV30; abundance: -; j_gene: TRBJ1-6; d_gene: -; CDR3aa: CALGAGGNSPLHF; CDR3nt: TGTGCTCTCGGCGCAGGCGGAAATTCACCCCTCCACTTT
v_gene: TRBV6-5; abundance: -; j_gene: TRBJ2-5; d_gene: -; CDR3aa: CASSYRGSIGETQYF; CDR3nt: TGTGCCAGCAGTTACCGGGGATCGATCGGGGAGACCCAGTACTTC
v_gene: TRBV7-9; abundance: -; j_gene: TRBJ1-6; d_gene: -; CDR3aa: CASSPGTDNSPLHF; CDR3nt: TGTGCCAGCAGCCCAGGGACGGATAATTCACCCCTCCACTTT
v_gene: TRBV18; abundance: once; j_gene: TRBJ2-3; d_gene: TRBD2; CDR3aa: CASSPRTSGRGSTDTQYF; CDR3nt: TGTGCCAGCTCACCGAGGACTAGCGGGAGGGGGAGCACAGATACGCAGTATTTT